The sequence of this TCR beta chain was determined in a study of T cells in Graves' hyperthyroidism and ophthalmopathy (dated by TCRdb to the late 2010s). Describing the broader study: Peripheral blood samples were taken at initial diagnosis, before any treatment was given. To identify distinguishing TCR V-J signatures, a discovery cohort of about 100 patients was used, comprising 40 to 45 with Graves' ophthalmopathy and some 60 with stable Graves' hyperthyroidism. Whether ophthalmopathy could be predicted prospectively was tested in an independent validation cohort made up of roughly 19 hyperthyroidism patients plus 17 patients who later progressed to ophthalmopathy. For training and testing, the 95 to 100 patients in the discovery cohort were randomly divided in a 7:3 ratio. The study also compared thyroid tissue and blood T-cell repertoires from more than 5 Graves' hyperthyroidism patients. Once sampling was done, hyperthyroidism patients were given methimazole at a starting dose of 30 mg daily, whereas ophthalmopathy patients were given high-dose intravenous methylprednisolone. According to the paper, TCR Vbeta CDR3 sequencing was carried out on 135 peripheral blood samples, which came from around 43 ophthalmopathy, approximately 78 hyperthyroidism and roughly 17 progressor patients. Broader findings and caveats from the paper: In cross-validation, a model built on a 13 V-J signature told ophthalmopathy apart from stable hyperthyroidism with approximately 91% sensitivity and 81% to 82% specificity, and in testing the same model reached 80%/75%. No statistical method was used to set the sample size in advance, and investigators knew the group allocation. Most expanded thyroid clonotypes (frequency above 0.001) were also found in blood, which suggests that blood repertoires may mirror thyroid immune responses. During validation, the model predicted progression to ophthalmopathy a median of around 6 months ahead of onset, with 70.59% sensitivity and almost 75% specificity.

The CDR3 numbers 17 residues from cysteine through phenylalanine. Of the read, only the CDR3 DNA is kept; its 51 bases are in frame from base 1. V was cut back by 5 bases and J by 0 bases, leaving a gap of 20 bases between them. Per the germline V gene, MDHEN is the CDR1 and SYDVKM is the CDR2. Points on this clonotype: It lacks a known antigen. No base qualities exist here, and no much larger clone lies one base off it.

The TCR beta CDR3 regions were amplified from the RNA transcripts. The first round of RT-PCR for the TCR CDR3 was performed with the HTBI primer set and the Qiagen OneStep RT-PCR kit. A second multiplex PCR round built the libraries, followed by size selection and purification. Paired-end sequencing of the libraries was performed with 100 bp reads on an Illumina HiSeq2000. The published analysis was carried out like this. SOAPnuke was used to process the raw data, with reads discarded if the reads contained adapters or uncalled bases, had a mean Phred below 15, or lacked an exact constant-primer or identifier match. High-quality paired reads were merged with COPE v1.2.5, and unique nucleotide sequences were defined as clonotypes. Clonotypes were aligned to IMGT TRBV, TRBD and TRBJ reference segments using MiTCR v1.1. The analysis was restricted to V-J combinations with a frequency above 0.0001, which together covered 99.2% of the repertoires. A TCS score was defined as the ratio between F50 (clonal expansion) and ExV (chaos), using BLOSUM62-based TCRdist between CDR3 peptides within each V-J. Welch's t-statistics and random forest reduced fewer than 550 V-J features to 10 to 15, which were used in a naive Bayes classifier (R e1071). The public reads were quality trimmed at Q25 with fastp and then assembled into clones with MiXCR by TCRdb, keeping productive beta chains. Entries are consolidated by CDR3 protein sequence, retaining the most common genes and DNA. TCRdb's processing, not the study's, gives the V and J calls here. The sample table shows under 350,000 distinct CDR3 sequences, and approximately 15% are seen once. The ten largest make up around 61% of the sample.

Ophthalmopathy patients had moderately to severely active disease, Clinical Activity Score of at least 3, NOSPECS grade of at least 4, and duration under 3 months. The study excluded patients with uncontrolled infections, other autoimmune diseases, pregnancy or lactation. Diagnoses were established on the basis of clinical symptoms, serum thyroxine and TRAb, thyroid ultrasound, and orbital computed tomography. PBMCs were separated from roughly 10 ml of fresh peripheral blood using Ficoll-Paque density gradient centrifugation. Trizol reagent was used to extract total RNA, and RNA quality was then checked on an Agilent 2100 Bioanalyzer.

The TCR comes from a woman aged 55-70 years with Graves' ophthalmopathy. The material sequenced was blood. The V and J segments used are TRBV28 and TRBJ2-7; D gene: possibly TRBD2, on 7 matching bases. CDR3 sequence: CASSLLSAGASSYEQYF. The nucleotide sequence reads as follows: TGTGCCAGCAGTCTCCTCTCGGCGGGGGCGAGCTCCTACGAGCAGTACTTC.